The 16 T cell receptor beta chains below come from one sample, sequenced in a study of Ad26.COV2.S vaccination and SARS-CoV-2 variants (TCRdb year 2021). The library was built by means of the immunoSEQ multiplex PCR assay. TCRdb provides this immuneACCESS table in a form limited to in-frame rearrangements. Some clones are lacking; in checked studies, under half of them reflect an unresolved V gene, and why the rest are absent is not known. A total of roughly 350,000 clones appear in this sample, around 86% of them only once. 3.4% of the sample is in the top ten clones. The treatment or condition label for this specimen denotes: around 19 received Ad26.COV2.S at low or high dose, single or two shots; several received placebo; per-sample allocation not given. Repertoires of vaccine and placebo recipients were sequenced from samples collected on day 63 after the first injection. This specimen consisted of peripheral blood, obtained in a trial of Ad26.COV2.S vaccine versus placebo. Receptor source: a person between 18 and 60 years old who received the Ad26.COV2.S COVID-19 vaccine or a placebo.

Of note for this clone: The same CDR3 also results from other DNA sequences found in this sample. This chain uses TRBV9 with TRBJ2-5, with D perhaps matching TRBD1 or TRBD2 (5 bases each). Trimming cost V 3 bases and J 5 bases, with 17 bases left between them. The CDR3 runs 15 residues. Germline-derived CDR1 and CDR2 are SGDLS and YYNGEE. CDR3 amino acids: CASSAPGTPRETQYF. As DNA, the CDR3 is TGTGCCAGCAGCGCCCCCGGGACCCCCCGGGAGACCCAGTACTTC.

This chain joins TRBV6-2 or TRBV6-3 and TRBJ1-1; 7 bases map to TRBD1. Germline V lookup: CDR1 MNHEY, CDR2 SVGEGT. The CDR3 runs 14 residues. J was trimmed by 4 bases and V by 6 bases; bases with no gene match: 8. The CDR3 DNA reads TGTGCCAGCAGCGAGAGGGACAGCGGCACTGAAGCTTTCTTT. It specifies CASSERDSGTEAFF.

The chain couples TRBV12-5 to TRBJ2-1; no clear D. The CDR3 totals 12 residues. The germline V gene encodes CDR1 LGHNT and CDR2 FRNRAP. Deletions cut 6 bases from V and 4 bases from J, with 7 bases between. CDR3: CASGPGYNEQFF. As DNA, the CDR3 is TGTGCTAGTGGCCCCGGGTACAATGAGCAGTTCTTC.

J is TRBJ2-1 and V is TRBV27; D is unclear. The CDR3 spans 15 residues. The V gene lost 0 bases and the J gene lost 5 bases, with 11 bases spanning the gap. Germline CDR1 reads MNHEY; CDR2 reads SMNVEV (reference sequence). CDR3 sequence reads: CASSLSPGGHNEQFF. Written as DNA, the CDR3 is TGTGCCAGCAGTTTATCGCCAGGTGGACACAATGAGCAGTTCTTC.

The chain couples TRBV19 to TRBJ1-2, with D possibly being TRBD1 (5 bases). The ends were cut back, 5 bases at V and 7 bases at J, with 23 bases in the middle. The CDR3 covers 16 residues. Germline V gene data show CDR1 as LNHDA and CDR2 as SQIVND (reference sequence). CDR3 amino acids: CASSQTLQGAIGGYTF. The CDR3 DNA reads TGTGCCAGTAGTCAAACCCTACAAGGGGCGATTGGTGGCTACACCTTC.

The chain joins TRBV6-5 to TRBJ2-2; D gene ambiguous. V shed 10 bases and J shed 1 base, with 10 bases lying between them. The CDR3 spans 13 residues. Germline CDR1 reads MNHEY; CDR2 reads SVGAGI. The CDR3 nucleotides read TGTGCCACCGAGCCTTGGAACACCGGGGAGCTGTTTTTT. Translating gives CATEPWNTGELFF.

This chain uses TRBV5-1 with TRBJ1-2, with TRBD1 matching 11 bases. The germline CDR1 and CDR2 sequences are SGHRS and YFSETQ. With 1 base clipped from V and 2 bases from J, the junction kept 4 bases outside the gene matches. CDR3 length: 16 amino acids. The CDR3: CASSLTWTGGNYGYTF. The CDR3, as DNA: TGCGCCAGCAGCTTGACCTGGACAGGGGGCAACTATGGCTACACCTTC.

The CDR3 protein is CASSQDLSSRSGNTIYF. DNA of the CDR3: TGCGCCAGCAGCCAAGATCTATCGAGTCGCTCTGGAAACACCATATATTTT. The chain carries TRBV4-3 and TRBJ1-3, with unresolved D. V lost 0 bases and J lost 0, with 12 bases in between. The length of the CDR3 is 17 residues. The germline gives CDR1 LGHNA, CDR2 YSLEER.

V usage is TRBV5-1 and J usage is TRBJ2-7; 10 bases match TRBD2. Trimming removed 4 bases from V and 0 bases from J; junction bases left unmatched: 4. The germline V gene encodes CDR1 SGHRS and CDR2 YFSETQ. The CDR3 spans 15 residues. For the CDR3, the DNA is TGCGCCAGCAGCGCACTAGCGGGACTCTCCTACGAGCAGTACTTC. Protein sequence: CASSALAGLSYEQYF.

Only one count was recorded for this clone. The chain combines TRBV4-3 with TRBJ2-7; 8 bases match TRBD1. Germline CDR1 and CDR2: LGHNA and YSLEER. The CDR3 sequence is 14 residues long. V gave up 3 bases and J gave up 2 bases; unmatched junction bases: 3. In DNA, the CDR3 is TGCGCCAGCAGCCATGGGACAGGAGCCTACGAGCAGTACTTC. Translated: CASSHGTGAYEQYF.

The chain couples TRBV6-4 to TRBJ2-2; no firm D call. The V end lost 2 bases, the J end lost 1 base, and 5 bases lay between the germline ends. Germline V gene lookup returns CDR1 MRHNA and CDR2 SNTAGT. This CDR3 is built from 14 residues. CDR3 in DNA: TGTGCCAGCAGTGACAGGGAGAACACCGGGGAGCTGTTTTTT. Translation gives CASSDRENTGELFF.

This clone showed up just a few times. This chain links TRBV5-1 with TRBJ1-3; 8 bases map to TRBD1. Germline-derived CDR1 and CDR2 are SGHRS and YFSETQ. This CDR3 comprises 16 residues. After removal of 1 base from V and 0 bases from J, the junction contained 3 bases not matched to a gene. CDR3 sequence reads: CASSLQGAGSGNTIYF. As DNA, the CDR3 is TGCGCCAGCAGCTTGCAGGGGGCAGGCTCTGGAAACACCATATATTTT.

V gene TRBV12-3 or TRBV12-4 combines with J gene TRBJ2-1, with unresolved D. CDR3 length equals 11 residues. V was shortened by 7 bases and J by 8 bases, with 9 bases between the two germline ends. CDR3 residues: CASTSGDEQFF. In DNA form, the CDR3 reads TGTGCCAGCACGAGTGGGGATGAGCAGTTCTTC.

In regard to this clone: In the same sample, other DNA sequences code for this CDR3. This rearrangement joins TRBV19 to TRBJ1-2, with 9 positions matching TRBD1. This CDR3 has 14 amino acids. V dropped 3 bases and J dropped 6; count of bases not matched to a gene: 5. Germline V gene lookup returns CDR1 LNHDA and CDR2 SQIVND (reference sequence). This CDR3 reads CASSIRGQGNGYTF. As DNA, the CDR3 is TGTGCCAGTAGTATTAGGGGACAGGGTAATGGCTACACCTTC.

V gene TRBV5-1 combines with J gene TRBJ1-6; tentatively, D is TRBD1 (5 bases). The germline gives CDR1 SGHRS, CDR2 YFSETQ. Trimming stripped 2 bases from V and 3 bases from J, with 12 bases between. This CDR3 spans 16 amino acids. The DNA of the CDR3 is TGCGCCAGCAGCTTTGGCCCCCAGGGCTATAATTCACCCCTCCACTTT. It is translated as CASSFGPQGYNSPLHF.

This clone was picked up one time. The chain recombines TRBV2 with TRBJ2-1; 9 bases match TRBD1. Trimming removed 8 bases from V and 3 bases from J; junction bases left unmatched: 2. The CDR3 has 13 residues. Looked up from germline, CDR1 is SNHLY and CDR2 is FYNNEI. The CDR3 loop reads CASPGQGYNEQFF. The CDR3 region has the DNA TGTGCCAGCCCGGGACAGGGCTACAATGAGCAGTTCTTC.